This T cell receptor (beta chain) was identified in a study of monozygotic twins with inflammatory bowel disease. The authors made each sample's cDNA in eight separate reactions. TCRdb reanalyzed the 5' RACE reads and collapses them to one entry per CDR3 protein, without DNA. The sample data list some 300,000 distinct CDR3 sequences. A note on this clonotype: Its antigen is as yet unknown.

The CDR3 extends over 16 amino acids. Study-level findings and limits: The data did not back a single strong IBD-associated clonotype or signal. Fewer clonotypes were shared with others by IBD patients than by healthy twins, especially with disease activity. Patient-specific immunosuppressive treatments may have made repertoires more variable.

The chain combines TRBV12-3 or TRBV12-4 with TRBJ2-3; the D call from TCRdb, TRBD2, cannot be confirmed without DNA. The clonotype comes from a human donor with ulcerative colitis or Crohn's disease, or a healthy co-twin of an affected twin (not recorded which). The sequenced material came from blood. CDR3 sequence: CASSPTSGRGTDTQYF.